One and the same sample provided the 20 T cell receptor beta chains below, sequenced in a study of persistence of HIV-infected CD4 T cells. The stimulus was an HIV-1 Gag 15-mer peptide pool, about 1 ug/peptide/mL. CD4+ T cells upregulating both CD40 ligand and CD69 were sorted as responding cells. This was the immunoSEQ version 4 assay in survey mode. Measured with immunoSEQ multiplex PCR; TCRdb has only the in-frame clones, and not every one. The data show approximately 25,000 clones, with around two thirds seen just once and approximately 1.7% held by the top ten. These receptors have no known antigen. The sequences come from CD4+ T cells sorted from PBMCs after 18-hour stimulation, collected from a patient who received antiretroviral therapy. Receptors originate from an adult man with HIV who was CMV-seropositive.

The chain has TRBV14 and TRBJ1-2, with 10 bases fitting TRBD1. The CDR3 totals 14 residues. The J segment lost 5 bases and the V segment lost 5 bases, leaving 5 bases of the junction unmatched. Germline V CDR1 and CDR2: SGHDN, FVKESK. CDR3 DNA sequence: TGTGCCAGCAGCAGACCGGGACAGGGGTATGGCTACACCTTC. This gives the protein CASSRPGQGYGYTF. Combining the CDR3 with reference TRBV14 and TRBJ1-2 gives the whole variable domain EAGVTQFPSHSVIEKGQTVTLRCDPISGHDNLYWYRRVMGKEIKFLLHFVKESKQDESGMPNNRFLAERTGGTYSTLKVQPAELEDSGVYFCASSRPGQGYGYTFGSGTRLTVV.

This clone has a single count. The chain couples TRBV28 to TRBJ1-5; 8 nucleotides agree with TRBD1. CDR1 and CDR2 (germline): MDHEN, SYDVKM. The CDR3 sequence is 16 residues long. The V gene end was trimmed by 5 bases and the J gene end by 5 bases; junction bases not matched to a gene: 11. The CDR3 loop reads CASSPAGQGPHQPQHF. As DNA, the CDR3 is TGTGCCAGCAGTCCCGCCGGACAGGGACCACATCAGCCCCAGCATTTT. Full variable domain (missing parts from reference TRBV28 and TRBJ1-5): DVKVTQSSRYLVKRTGEKVFLECVQDMDHENMFWYRQDPGLGLRLIYFSYDVKMKEKGDIPEGYSVSREKKERFSLILESASTNQTSMYLCASSPAGQGPHQPQHFGDGTRLSIL.

This clone was seen just once. This chain joins TRBV5-6 and TRBJ1-2; TRBD1 matches at 9 bases. The V and J ends lost 3 bases and 3 bases, in that order; junction bases with no gene match: 6. This CDR3 is 15 amino acids long. Germline V lookup: CDR1 SGHDT, CDR2 YYEEEE. The CDR3 region is CASSSRDRGYYGYTF. CDR3 sequence (DNA): TGTGCCAGCAGCTCCAGAGACAGGGGGTACTATGGCTACACCTTC.

Only a few counts were recorded for this clone. The chain employs TRBV18 and TRBJ2-5; 7 bases align to TRBD1. Losses at the gene ends were 4 bases for V and 2 bases for J; bases not matched to a gene: 10. The CDR3 totals 16 residues. Germline V gene data show CDR1 as KGHSH and CDR2 as LQKENI. In DNA form, the CDR3 reads TGTGCCAGCTCACGACGGATGGGGACAGATCAAGAGACCCAGTACTTC. The encoded protein is CASSRRMGTDQETQYF.

The chain is built from TRBV3-1 (or the pseudogene TRBV3-2) and TRBJ2-7; 7 bases agree with TRBD1. Germline CDR1 reads LGHDT; CDR2 reads YNNKEL (reference sequence). The CDR3 is made up of 12 amino acids. Trimming at V came to 4 bases and at J to 9 bases, leaving 6 bases not matched to a gene. CDR3 amino acids: CASSRDRDAQYF. For the CDR3, the DNA is TGTGCCAGCAGCCGTGACAGGGATGCGCAGTACTTC.

The V gene is TRBV7-6, the J gene TRBJ2-7; 7 bases fit TRBD2. This CDR3 region has 14 residues. CDR1 is SGHVS and CDR2 is FNYEAQ in the germline V gene. The V and J ends lost 1 base and 3 bases, in that order; junction bases with no gene match: 3. CDR3 sequence (DNA): TGTGCCAGCAGCTTAGGAGGGGAGGGCTACGAGCAGTACTTC. Amino acid sequence: CASSLGGEGYEQYF.

This chain joins TRBV28 and TRBJ1-1; TRBD1 matches 7 bases. The CDR3 is 16 amino acids. Germline CDR1 MDHEN, CDR2 SYDVKM. The V and J ends lost 9 bases and 0 bases, in that order; junction bases with no gene match: 13. The CDR3 protein is CASLHGTARMNTEAFF. CDR3 DNA: TGTGCCAGTCTTCACGGGACAGCCCGGATGAACACTGAAGCTTTCTTT.

This chain connects TRBV7-2 to TRBJ2-7; 8 bases line up with TRBD2. After removal of 2 bases from V and 0 bases from J, the junction contained 3 bases not matched to a gene. The CDR3 consists of 15 residues. Germline-derived CDR1 and CDR2 are SGHTA and FQGNSA. The CDR3 DNA follows: TGTGCCAGCAGCTTACTAGCGGGTAGCTCCTACGAGCAGTACTTC. It encodes CASSLLAGSSYEQYF.

This clone was seen once. The rearrangement links TRBV10-3 to TRBJ1-5; D possibly corresponds to TRBD1 (5 bases). Per germline, CDR1 ENHRY and CDR2 SYGVKD. The CDR3 covers 12 residues. Trimming took 8 bases from V and 7 from J, leaving 12 bases between them. The CDR3: CAISAGDQPQHF. In DNA, the CDR3 is TGTGCCATCTCGGCGGGGGACCAGCCCCAGCATTTT.

The CDR3 is CSAGGTTNTGELFF. The CDR3 bases are TGCAGCGCCGGGGGGACTACGAACACCGGGGAGCTGTTTTTT. The V call is TRBV29-1, the J call TRBJ2-2; 7 nucleotides match TRBD2. Germline V gives CDR1 SQVTM, CDR2 ANQGSEA. Trimming removed 7 bases from V and 0 bases from J; junction bases left unmatched: 5. This CDR3 comprises 14 residues.

This clone was counted between two and nine times. V is TRBV3-1 (or the pseudogene TRBV3-2) and J is TRBJ2-3; TRBD2 matches at 12 bases. The CDR3 consists of 17 residues. Trimming removed 5 bases from V and 6 bases from J; junction bases left unmatched: 12. Germline V gives CDR1 LGHDT, CDR2 YNNKEL (reference sequence). The CDR3 region has the DNA TGTGCCAGCAGCGACGGCAGGGCTAGCGGGGGGGCGGATACGCAGTATTTT. It specifies CASSDGRASGGADTQYF.

There are a few counts of this clone. The chain is built from TRBV10-3 and TRBJ1-1, with TRBD1 matching over 9 bases. J gave up 0 bases and V 6 bases, and 2 bases lay outside the gene matches. The CDR3 length is 14 residues. CDR1 ENHRY and CDR2 SYGVKD come from the germline V gene. The DNA for the CDR3 is TGTGCCATCAGGGGGACAGGGATGAACACTGAAGCTTTCTTT. Translating it yields CAIRGTGMNTEAFF.

The rearrangement links TRBV7-9 to TRBJ1-1; the D gene is possibly TRBD1 (5 bases). The CDR3 is made up of 15 amino acids. V lost 4 bases, J lost 2 bases, and 14 bases lay in between. Germline CDR1 and CDR2: SEHNR and FQNEAQ (reference sequence). The CDR3: CASSSRGGENTEAFF. In DNA form, the CDR3 reads TGTGCCAGCAGCTCCCGGGGAGGGGAAAACACTGAAGCTTTCTTT.

V is TRBV6-5 and J is TRBJ1-2; 8 nucleotides match TRBD1. The CDR3 sequence is 14 residues long. Trimming removed 5 bases from V and 4 bases from J; junction bases left unmatched: 6. Germline V gives CDR1 MNHEY, CDR2 SVGAGI. The CDR3 sequence: CASSTTGTGYGYTF. The CDR3 nucleotides are TGTGCCAGCAGTACCACCGGGACAGGCTATGGCTACACCTTC.

The J gene is TRBJ1-2, the V gene TRBV1; TRBD1, the D gene given by the table, was not confirmed from the DNA. TRBV1 is annotated as a pseudogene. The CDR3 extends over 15 amino acids. The CDR3 region has the DNA TGCACCAGCAGCCAAGACCTGACAGGATACTATGGCTACACCTTC. Translating gives CTSSQDLTGYYGYTF.

This clone came up once. The rearrangement uses TRBV5-1 and TRBJ1-3, with 8 positions matching TRBD1. Trimming removed 4 bases from V and 0 bases from J; junction bases left unmatched: 12. In germline, CDR1 is SGHRS, CDR2 YFSETQ. The CDR3 has 18 amino acids. Written as DNA, the CDR3 is TGCGCCAGCAGCCTTGTGACAGGGGACCTGCGCTCTGGAAACACCATATATTTT. This encodes CASSLVTGDLRSGNTIYF.

This clone was seen a single time. The CDR3 protein is CASTWGLEANVLTF. DNA for the CDR3: TGTGCCAGCACGTGGGGGCTTGAGGCCAACGTCCTGACTTTC. The V and J genes are TRBV28 and TRBJ2-6; D possibly corresponds to TRBD1 (6 bases). This CDR3 is built from 14 residues. The germline CDR1 and CDR2 sequences are MDHEN and SYDVKM. V was cut by 7 bases and J by 6 bases, with 13 bases left in between. Looking up the rest from reference TRBV28 and TRBJ2-6 gives the full variable domain: DVKVTQSSRYLVKRTGEKVFLECVQDMDHENMFWYRQDPGLGLRLIYFSYDVKMKEKGDIPEGYSVSREKKERFSLILESASTNQTSMYLCASTWGLEANVLTFGAGSRLTVL.

The gene calls are TRBV6-5 and TRBJ1-2, with a weak D call TRBD1 (5 bases). Deletions cut 3 bases from V and 4 bases from J, with 12 bases between. The CDR3 sequence is 14 residues long. CDR1 and CDR2 from the germline V gene are MNHEY and SVGAGI. This CDR3 is CASSYRDEGYGYTF. DNA for the CDR3: TGTGCCAGCAGTTATAGGGACGAAGGCTATGGCTACACCTTC.

This clone was seen only a few times. V usage is TRBV10-3 and J usage is TRBJ1-3, with D hard to call. The V and J ends lost 8 bases and 0 bases respectively, with 8 bases between them. The CDR3 extends over 13 amino acids. CDR1 is ENHRY, CDR2 SYGVKD, per germline. CDR3 residues: CAILTHSGNTIYF. CDR3 DNA: TGTGCCATCCTCACACACTCTGGAAACACCATATATTTT.

This chain connects TRBV3-1 (or the pseudogene TRBV3-2) to TRBJ2-2, with 12 bases matching TRBD2. This CDR3 has 19 amino acids. CDR1 is LGHDT and CDR2 is YNNKEL in the germline V gene (reference sequence). J lost 5 bases, V lost 2 bases, and 12 bases had no gene match. The DNA of the CDR3 is TGTGCCAGCAGCCAACCGGGACTAGCGGGTCCAGAGGGGACCGGGGAGCTGTTTTTT. Its translation is CASSQPGLAGPEGTGELFF.